The 16 T cell receptor beta chains presented below share a single source sample, sequenced in a study of T cell clonality in common variable immunodeficiency. TCRdb's copy holds only in-frame clones and misses some; the assay was immunoSEQ multiplex PCR. This set yields about 74,000 clones and no singletons; the top ten hold 0.75% to 1%. The sample consisted of peripheral blood mononuclear cells. The receptors stem from a person aged 18-70 years in good health.

A note on this clone: The missing CDR3 end, 3 residues past where the read stops, is filled in from the germline J gene. The chain recombines TRBV19 with TRBJ1-4, with a weak D call TRBD1 (6 bases). This CDR3 is 17 amino acids long. Germline CDR1 LNHDA, CDR2 SQIVND (reference sequence). Trimming removed 1 base at V and 0 bases at J, with 12 bases between. The CDR3 bases that were read are TGTGCCAGTAGTATAGGCCAGGGGACCGCAACTAATGAAAAA. Translated: CASSIGQGTATNEK. The whole CDR3 region reads CASSIGQGTATNEKLFF.

This clone has a count of ten or more. The sequence runs out 3 residues before the end of the CDR3; the remainder is reconstructed from the germline J gene. V is TRBV5-1 and J is TRBJ2-5; perhaps TRBD1 as D (5 bases). The V gene lost 4 bases and the J gene lost 1 base, with 17 bases spanning the gap. Germline-derived CDR1 and CDR2 are SGHRS and YFSETQ. The CDR3 runs to 16 residues. This CDR3 reads CASSPRVRGAQETQYF. Incomplete CDR3 DNA: TGCGCCAGCAGCCCCAGGGTCCGTGGGGCCCAAGAGACC.

In its sample, this clone was seen many times. The read halts 3 residues ahead of the CDR3 end, with the missing end drawn from the germline J gene. The gene calls are TRBV12-3 or TRBV12-4 and TRBJ2-3; D remains ambiguous. The CDR3 is 12 amino acids. Deletions cut 2 bases from V and 4 bases from J, with 4 bases between. CDR3: CASSLSSDTQYF. The covered CDR3 bases are TGTGCCAGCAGTTTATCTTCAGATACG.

This clone was counted ten times or more. The read ends 3 residues before the CDR3 terminus; that terminus is restored from the germline J gene. The chain carries TRBV7-3 and TRBJ2-5, with 16 bases identical to TRBD2. Unmatched junction bases numbered 6, after V lost 3 bases and J lost 5 bases. Germline V lookup: CDR1 SGHTA, CDR2 FQGTGA. The CDR3 length is 17 residues. The sequenced CDR3 bases are TGTGCCAGCAGCTTCCAAGGGACTAGCGGGAGGGGGGAGACC. Translation: CASSFQGTSGRGET. The full CDR3 reads CASSFQGTSGRGETQYF.

At least ten counts were recorded for this clone. The read terminates 3 residues before the CDR3 end, so the remaining end is supplied by the germline J gene. The chain employs TRBV7-6 and TRBJ2-6; weak D call: TRBD1 (5 bases). The CDR3 consists of 16 residues. The V gene's germline CDR1 is SGHVS and CDR2 FNYEAQ. V lost 5 bases, J lost 1 base, and 12 bases lay in between. The sequenced part of the CDR3 DNA is TGTGCCAGCAGCGTGAATGCAGGGTCTGGGGCCAACGTC. Protein sequence: CASSVNAGSGANV. The CDR3 in full is CASSVNAGSGANVLTF.

This clone was picked up a small number of times. With the read ending 3 residues before the CDR3 end, the germline J gene is used to fill in that end. V is TRBV7-6 and J is TRBJ2-2; 14 bases match TRBD2. With 5 bases clipped from V and 6 bases from J, the junction kept 11 bases outside the gene matches. CDR1 is SGHVS and CDR2 is FNYEAQ in the germline V gene. The CDR3 sequence is 18 residues long. Incomplete CDR3 DNA: TGTGCCAGCAGCGCCAGACTAGCGGGAGGGCAAGGTTCCGGGGAG. Residues: CASSARLAGGQGSGE. The entire CDR3 is CASSARLAGGQGSGELFF.

This clone was detected ten times or more. The DNA ends 3 residues before the CDR3 does, and the rest of the CDR3 is filled in from the germline J gene. The rearrangement joins TRBV19 to TRBJ2-7; D is undetermined. Germline CDR1 reads LNHDA; CDR2 reads SQIVND (reference sequence). The CDR3 extends over 14 amino acids. With 5 bases removed from V and 5 bases from J, the gap between germline ends came to 16 bases. This CDR3 reads CASSAPSRKDEQYF. The CDR3 DNA, read in part, is TGTGCCAGTAGTGCGCCCTCCCGAAAAGACGAG. The variable domain in full, with the rest retrieved from reference TRBV19 and TRBJ2-7, is DGGITQSPKYLFRKEGQNVTLSCEQNLNHDAMYWYRQDPGQGLRLIYYSQIVNDFQKGDIAEGYSVSREKKESFPLTVTSAQKNPTAFYLCASSAPSRKDEQYFGPGTRLTVT.

This clone was counted ten times or more. The sequence runs out 3 residues before the end of the CDR3; the remainder is reconstructed from the germline J gene. J is TRBJ2-1 and V is TRBV20-1; D is unresolved. The V end lost 1 base, the J end lost 3 bases, and 10 bases lay between the germline ends. Germline V CDR1 and CDR2: DFQATT, SNEGSKA (reference sequence). This CDR3 spans 14 amino acids. CDR3 bases read: TGCAGTGCTAGAGTGGCGGCCTTCTACAATGAG. Encoded protein: CSARVAAFYNE. The full CDR3 protein reads CSARVAAFYNEQFF.

This clone was counted ten times or more. The read comes to an end 3 residues before the CDR3 does, leaving the germline J gene to fill in the end. V and J are TRBV20-1 and TRBJ2-2, with D tentatively TRBD2 (7 bases). Trimming shortened V by 6 bases and J by 3 bases, and 20 bases separated the two germline ends. CDR3 size: 16 residues. Germline values: CDR1 DFQATT, CDR2 SNEGSKA (reference sequence). The CDR3 spells CSANPWGGIDTGELFF. CDR3 DNA, as far as it was read: TGCAGTGCCAATCCCTGGGGGGGCATTGACACCGGGGAG.

This clone was detected ten times or more. The missing CDR3 end, 3 residues past where the read stops, is filled in from the germline J gene. The rearrangement links TRBV20-1 to TRBJ2-5; weak D call: TRBD1 (5 bases). The V gene's germline CDR1 is DFQATT and CDR2 SNEGSKA (reference sequence). CDR3 size: 15 residues. Trimming stripped 3 bases from V and 2 bases from J, with 16 bases between. CDR3 DNA, as far as it was read: TGCAGTGCTAGCTTGGCAGGGCGTCTGCAAGAGACC. This gives the protein CSASLAGRLQET. The whole CDR3 sequence is CSASLAGRLQETQYF.

This clone has a count of ten or more. The read comes to an end 3 residues before the CDR3 does, leaving the germline J gene to fill in the end. The same CDR3 also results from other DNA sequences found in this sample. This rearrangement joins TRBV29-1 to TRBJ1-5; D remains unclear. This CDR3 contains 12 residues. Trimming took off 4 bases at V and 0 bases at J, with 4 bases between the two ends. Germline assignment: CDR1 SQVTM and CDR2 ANQGSEA. The covered CDR3 bases are TGCAGCGTTGGCGGTAGCAATCAGCCC. Translation gives CSVGGSNQP. The whole CDR3 protein is CSVGGSNQPQHF. The full variable domain, completed using reference TRBV29-1 and TRBJ1-5, is SAVISQKPSRDICQRGTSLTIQCQVDSQVTMMFWYRQQPGQSLTLIATANQGSEATYESGFVIDKFPISRPNLTFSTLTVSNMSPEDSSIYLCSVGGSNQPQHFGDGTRLSIL.

The table lists this clone with many counts. Incomplete CDR3 DNA: TGTGCCAGTACTACTAGCGGTACCCTTAATGAG. It is translated as CASTTSGTLNE. The full CDR3 protein is CASTTSGTLNEQFF. The chain employs TRBV12-3 or TRBV12-4 and TRBJ2-1; 8 positions match TRBD2. The CDR3 end is not reached by the read, which stops 3 residues before it; the germline J gene fills it in. The length of the CDR3 is 14 residues. With V trimmed by 9 bases and J by 7 bases, 11 bases remained unmatched.

In its sample, this clone was seen many times. With the read ending 3 residues before the CDR3 end, the germline J gene is used to fill in that end. V and J are TRBV18 and TRBJ2-5, with 8 bases fitting TRBD1. The CDR3 length is 15 residues. V trimming: 4 bases; J trimming: 2 bases; junction bases outside the gene matches: 6. Germline values: CDR1 KGHSH, CDR2 LQKENI. The DNA read from the CDR3 is TGTGCCAGCTCACATCGGACAGGGCAACAAGAGACC. This sequence encodes CASSHRTGQQET. The whole CDR3 sequence is CASSHRTGQQETQYF. Variable domain in full (rest from reference TRBV18 and TRBJ2-5): NAGVMQNPRHLVRRRGQEARLRCSPMKGHSHVYWYRQLPEEGLKFMVYLQKENIIDESGMPKERFSAEFPKEGPSILRIQQVVRGDSAAYFCASSHRTGQQETQYFGPGTRLLVL.

In this sample, this clone turned up many times. The CDR3 extends 3 residues past the end of the read, so its final part is completed from the germline J gene. The chain carries TRBV19 and TRBJ1-2; D gene ambiguous. V lost 4 bases to trimming and J lost 4 bases, with 7 bases between them. The CDR3 covers 12 residues. Germline CDR1 and CDR2: LNHDA and SQIVND (reference sequence). The CDR3 region is CASSRDRYGYTF. The CDR3 bases that were read are TGTGCCAGTAGTAGAGACCGCTATGGC.

This clone appeared many times. Coverage ceases 3 residues before the CDR3 finishes, and the germline J gene fills in the end. The V gene is TRBV18, the J gene TRBJ2-5; 10 bases align to TRBD1. With 0 bases clipped from V and 5 bases from J, the junction kept 6 bases outside the gene matches. There are 16 residues in the CDR3. CDR1 and CDR2 (germline): KGHSH, LQKENI. The CDR3 protein is CASSPPTGGASETQYF. The part of the CDR3 DNA that was read is TGTGCCAGCTCACCACCGACAGGGGGCGCATCGGAGACC.

At least ten counts were recorded for this clone. The CDR3 goes on 3 residues after the read ends, and that part is filled in from the germline J gene. The chain is built from TRBV7-9 and TRBJ2-3; the D gene is possibly TRBD2 (6 bases). CDR3 length: 15 amino acids. Trimming stripped 1 base from V and 2 bases from J, with 10 bases between. The germline CDR1 and CDR2 sequences are SEHNR and FQNEAQ (reference sequence). The CDR3 spells CASSLGGANTDTQYF. The part of the CDR3 DNA that was read is TGTGCCAGCAGCTTAGGCGGGGCGAACACAGATACG.